This T cell receptor beta chain was captured in a study of blood T cell repertoires in COVID-19. Study at large: COVID-19 samples from acute and convalescent phases originated in the United States, Italy and Spain. T cells, B-cell-depleted T cells, or PBMCs provided the cDNA or gDNA that served as material.

V was pared by 3 bases and J by 9 bases, with 7 bases of the junction left unmatched. The CDR3 is made up of 15 amino acids. CDR1 LGHNA and CDR2 YSLEER come from the germline V gene. Per the study methods: Researchers report that nucleated cell counts were estimated from reference gene primer amplification. Sequencing used immunoSEQ multiplex PCR; TCRdb keeps in-frame clones, though not all of them. V, J and clone size derive from that table, while D and trimming were established from the DNA sequence. The profile shows about 100,000 clones, 80% to 90% of them singletons. The TCR originated in a man at least 80 years old with acute or convalescent COVID-19. J is TRBJ2-1 and V is TRBV4-3; 11 bases align to TRBD2. Input material: peripheral blood. The CDR3 here is CASSQPGLAAGEQFF. The DNA for the CDR3 is TGCGCCAGCAGCCAGCCGGGACTAGCGGCTGGTGAGCAGTTCTTC.